A selection of T cell receptor beta chains follows, all from one sample in a study of T cells in Graves' hyperthyroidism and ophthalmopathy. TCRdb re-called the multiplex PCR reads with MiXCR, one entry per CDR3 protein. The sample holds more than 500,000 distinct CDR3 sequences, roughly 45% seen once. Specimen: peripheral blood or thyroid tissue (not recorded which). Receptors were obtained from an adult woman with Graves' disease, either hyperthyroidism or ophthalmopathy (not recorded which). The CDR3 runs from the conserved cysteine through the conserved F or W. Each record gives: V gene, clone size, D gene, J gene, CDR3 protein, CDR3 DNA. The D gene is left open where the match is weak. The size entry is marked missing in some rows and otherwise reads once, few, many or a size class.

TRBV20-1,many,.,TRBJ2-5,CSASGGTDVQETQYF,TGCAGTGCTAGCGGCGGGACCGATGTACAAGAGACCCAGTACTTC
TRBV12-3/TRBV12-4,many,.,TRBJ2-5,CASSTGSRETQYF,TGTGCCAGCAGTACAGGGTCCCGAGAGACCCAGTACTTC
TRBV5-5,once,.,TRBJ1-1,CASSLEGVAFF,TGTGCCAGCAGCTTGGAAGGGGTTGCTTTCTTT
TRBV15,.,.,TRBJ2-5,CATSSGGNQETQYF,TGTGCCACCAGCAGTGGGGGCAACCAAGAGACCCAGTACTTC
TRBV29-1,many,TRBD2,TRBJ2-7,CSGGRAESEQYF,TGCAGCGGGGGGAGGGCAGAATCCGAGCAGTACTTC
TRBV12-3/TRBV12-4,many,TRBD1,TRBJ1-2,CASSRRTGGLNYGYTF,TGTGCCAGCAGCCGGCGGACAGGGGGACTTAACTATGGCTACACCTTC
TRBV29-1,.,TRBD1,TRBJ2-7,CSVTGTGEYEQYF,TGCAGCGTCACCGGTACAGGGGAGTACGAGCAGTACTTC
TRBV19,.,.,TRBJ1-5,CASSIMVGGSNQPQHF,TGTGCCAGTAGTATAATGGTAGGGGGAAGCAATCAGCCCCAGCATTTT
TRBV20-1,.,.,TRBJ1-2,CSARDLAGSDYGYTF,TGCAGTGCTAGAGATCTGGCAGGGTCTGACTATGGCTACACCTTC
TRBV13,.,TRBD1,TRBJ1-2,CASSFSTGSYGGYTF,TGTGCCAGCAGCTTCTCGACAGGGTCATATGGCGGCTACACCTTC
TRBV7-9,once,TRBD1,TRBJ2-7,CASSLTPPGQVAEQYF,TGTGCCAGCAGTTTAACCCCCCCGGGACAGGTTGCCGAGCAGTACTTC
TRBV20-1,many,.,TRBJ1-2,CSAPPRTSSGYTF,TGCAGTGCCCCACCTCGGACTTCGAGCGGCTACACCTTC
TRBV10-2,.,.,TRBJ1-1,CASSKYRSDTEAFF,TGCGCCAGCAGCAAATACAGGTCGGACACTGAAGCTTTCTTT
TRBV7-9,.,.,TRBJ1-2,CASSPPDSTNYGYTF,TGTGCCAGCAGCCCCCCGGACAGTACTAACTATGGCTACACCTTC
TRBV7-9,.,TRBD1,TRBJ1-4,CASSHRDRIDEKLFF,TGTGCCAGCAGCCACCGGGACAGGATAGATGAAAAACTGTTTTTT
TRBV29-1,.,TRBD2,TRBJ2-5,CSGGLVQETQYF,TGCAGCGGAGGACTAGTGCAAGAGACCCAGTACTTC
TRBV19,.,TRBD1,TRBJ1-5,CASTGVGNQPQHF,TGTGCCAGCACAGGGGTCGGCAATCAGCCCCAGCATTTT
TRBV6-4,many,.,TRBJ1-1,CASRDSSLGTEAFF,TGTGCCAGCAGGGACAGCTCCTTGGGCACTGAAGCTTTCTTT
TRBV30,many,.,TRBJ1-1,CAWSVVGNTEAFF,TGTGCCTGGAGTGTAGTAGGGAACACTGAAGCTTTCTTT
TRBV7-2,.,.,TRBJ2-6,CASSLQVSGANVLTF,TGTGCCAGCAGCTTACAAGTGTCTGGGGCCAACGTCCTGACTTTC
TRBV5-6,many,.,TRBJ1-1,CASSLRINRDTEAFF,TGTGCCAGCAGCTTGAGGATAAACCGGGACACTGAAGCTTTCTTT
TRBV7-6,many,TRBD1,TRBJ2-7,CASSLERGTGGRSYEQYF,TGTGCCAGCAGCTTAGAGAGGGGGACAGGGGGCAGATCCTACGAGCAGTACTTC
TRBV7-8,.,.,TRBJ2-5,CASGRGSNEETQYF,TGTGCCAGCGGCAGAGGTAGCAATGAAGAGACCCAGTACTTC
TRBV5-1,few,.,TRBJ1-5,CASSLKGDDQPQHF,TGCGCCAGCAGCTTAAAGGGTGACGATCAGCCCCAGCATTTT
TRBV7-2,.,.,TRBJ1-2,CASSATGGNGYTF,TGTGCCAGCAGCGCAACCGGCGGGAATGGCTACACCTTC
TRBV2,many,.,TRBJ1-6,CASSGIRSPLHF,TGTGCTAGCAGTGGGATTCGATCACCCCTCCACTTT
TRBV7-6,.,.,TRBJ1-6,CASSFRVRSPLHF,TGTGCCAGCAGTTTCAGGGTTAGATCACCCCTCCACTTT
TRBV20-1,many,.,TRBJ1-5,CSANPGTYDQPQHF,TGCAGTGCCAACCCTGGGACATATGATCAGCCCCAGCATTTT
TRBV5-1,few,.,TRBJ2-5,CASSLDGGQYF,TGCGCCAGCAGCTTGGACGGGGGCCAGTACTTC
TRBV11-2,.,TRBD1,TRBJ2-3,CASRGDTQYF,TGCGCCAGCAGGGGGGATACGCAGTATTTT
TRBV28,.,.,TRBJ2-2,CASSLVGRMATGELFF,TGTGCCAGCAGTTTGGTAGGCCGCATGGCCACCGGGGAGCTGTTTTTT
TRBV20-1,.,.,TRBJ2-5,CSANTPGPWGETQYF,TGCAGTGCGAACACACCGGGCCCCTGGGGAGAGACCCAGTACTTC
TRBV5-1,many,TRBD1,TRBJ1-2,CASSLGGQLPLNYGYTF,TGCGCCAGCAGCTTGGGGGGACAGTTGCCCTTGAACTATGGCTACACCTTC
TRBV28,.,.,TRBJ1-5,CASSSGPVSNQPQHF,TGTGCCAGCAGCTCCGGTCCAGTCAGCAATCAGCCCCAGCATTTT
TRBV7-9,many,.,TRBJ1-2,CATTGLSYGYTF,TGTGCCACCACGGGCCTAAGCTATGGCTACACCTTC
TRBV3-1,.,.,TRBJ2-6,CASSGQRSGANVLTF,TGTGCCAGCAGCGGACAGAGGTCAGGGGCCAACGTCCTGACTTTC
TRBV7-3,few,.,TRBJ1-2,CASSREEGYGYTF,TGTGCCAGCAGCCGAGAGGAGGGGTATGGCTACACCTTC
TRBV5-1,.,TRBD2,TRBJ2-5,CASVRGLAEETQYF,TGCGCCAGCGTTCGGGGACTAGCGGAAGAGACCCAGTACTTC
TRBV4-1,many,.,TRBJ1-2,CASSQDEDIIYGYTF,TGCGCCAGCAGCCAAGACGAGGACATCATCTATGGCTACACCTTC
TRBV7-2,.,TRBD2,TRBJ2-7,CASSGRAGEQYF,TGTGCCAGTAGCGGGAGGGCCGGCGAGCAGTACTTC
TRBV2,.,.,TRBJ2-7,CASSSLGLASYEQYF,TGTGCCAGCAGTAGTCTGGGTTTAGCCAGCTACGAGCAGTACTTC
TRBV7-8,.,.,TRBJ2-5,CASSRNPGAQETQYF,TGTGCCAGCAGTCGAAACCCCGGGGCACAAGAGACCCAGTACTTC
TRBV7-9,many,.,TRBJ2-7,CASSANRAPYEQYF,TGTGCCAGCAGCGCAAACAGGGCGCCCTACGAGCAGTACTTC
TRBV6-6,many,.,TRBJ1-6,CASSYGEGNSPLHF,TGTGCCAGCAGTTACGGGGAAGGGAATTCACCCCTCCACTTT
TRBV7-9,many,.,TRBJ1-1,CASSLVLVNTEAFF,TGTGCCAGCAGCTTAGTCCTCGTGAACACTGAAGCTTTCTTT
TRBV2,.,.,TRBJ2-7,CASTLRGDLNEQYF,TGTGCCTCAACTTTGCGGGGCGATTTAAACGAGCAGTACTTC
TRBV7-3,many,.,TRBJ1-1,CASSPQGTQSEAFF,TGTGCCAGCAGCCCCCAAGGAACCCAATCTGAAGCTTTCTTT
TRBV7-9,.,.,TRBJ1-1,CASSGRQIEAFF,TGTGCCAGCAGTGGAAGACAAATTGAAGCTTTCTTT
TRBV20-1,.,.,TRBJ2-5,CSGGRQETQYF,TGCAGCGGAGGACGGCAAGAGACCCAGTACTTC
TRBV7-2,.,.,TRBJ2-5,CASSSRDDEETQYF,TGTGCCAGCAGTTCCCGGGACGACGAAGAGACCCAGTACTTC
TRBV10-2,many,TRBD1,TRBJ2-5,CASSDRTGGETQYF,TGCGCCAGCAGTGACCGGACAGGGGGAGAGACCCAGTACTTC
TRBV20-1,.,.,TRBJ1-1,CSAAPGIKVGAFF,TGCAGTGCTGCCCCCGGGATAAAGGTTGGGGCTTTCTTT
TRBV6-1,.,TRBD1,TRBJ2-7,CASGVTGERNEQYF,TGTGCCAGCGGGGTAACAGGGGAAAGGAACGAGCAGTACTTC
TRBV7-8,many,TRBD2,TRBJ2-5,CASSLAGGPETQYF,TGTGCCAGCAGCTTAGCGGGAGGGCCGGAGACCCAGTACTTC
TRBV4-1,few,TRBD2,TRBJ2-2,CASSPGLAGGFGELFF,TGCGCCAGCAGCCCGGGACTAGCGGGAGGGTTCGGGGAGCTGTTTTTT